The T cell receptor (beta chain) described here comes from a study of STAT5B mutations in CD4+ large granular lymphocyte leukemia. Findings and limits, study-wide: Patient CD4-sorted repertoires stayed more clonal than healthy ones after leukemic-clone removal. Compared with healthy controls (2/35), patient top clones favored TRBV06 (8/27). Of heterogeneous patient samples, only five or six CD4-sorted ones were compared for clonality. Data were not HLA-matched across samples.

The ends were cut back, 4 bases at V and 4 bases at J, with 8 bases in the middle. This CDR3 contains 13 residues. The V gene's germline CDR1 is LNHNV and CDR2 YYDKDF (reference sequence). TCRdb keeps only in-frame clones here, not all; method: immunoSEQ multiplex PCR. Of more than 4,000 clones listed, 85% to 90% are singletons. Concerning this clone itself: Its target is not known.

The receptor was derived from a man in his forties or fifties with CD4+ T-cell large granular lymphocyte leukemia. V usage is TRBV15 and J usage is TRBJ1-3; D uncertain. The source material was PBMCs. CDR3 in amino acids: CATSIMGGNTIYF. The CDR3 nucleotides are TGTGCCACCAGCATTATGGGAGGAAACACCATATATTTT.